Each of the 26 T cell receptor beta chains below was sequenced from the same sample in a study of cytomegalovirus exposure and HLA in healthy donors (dated by TCRdb to 2016 to 2017). The method was the immunoSEQ multiplex PCR assay. For the multiplex PCR, a mixture combining 60 forward primers for TCR Vbeta segments and 13 reverse primers for TCR Jbeta segments was used. TCRdb limited this immuneACCESS table to in-frame rearrangements with V and J called. A share of clones is missing; checked studies link under half to unresolved V genes, and the rest is unexplained. This sample gives around 58,000 clones in total; approximately 71% of them show up just once. The top ten hold about 35% of the sample. The sequenced sample consisted of PBMCs. The receptor set was obtained from a man aged 40-49 years in good health and CMV-seropositive.

With regard to this clone: The junction departs from germline at one end; a sequencing error may be responsible. The CDR3 spells CASTEGDRGPNEQFF. As DNA, the CDR3 is TGTGCCAGCACTGAAGGGGACAGGGGGCCCAATGAGCAGTTCTTC. This sequence joins TRBV2 and TRBJ2-1, with 12 bases lining up with TRBD1. This CDR3 region has 15 residues. Germline lookup yields CDR1 SNHLY and CDR2 FYNNEI.

The chain carries TRBV7-3 and TRBJ2-3, with TRBD2 matching 9 bases. The CDR3 loop spans 17 amino acids. In germline, CDR1 is SGHTA, CDR2 FQGTGA. Losses at the gene ends were 5 bases for V and 0 bases for J; bases not matched to a gene: 9. Here the CDR3 reads CASSPRGGGGSTDTQYF. The CDR3 DNA follows: TGTGCCAGCAGCCCGCGGGGGGGCGGGGGTAGCACAGATACGCAGTATTTT.

The chain carries TRBV2 and TRBJ1-1; D is perhaps TRBD1 (5 bases). V was clipped by 6 bases and J by 5 bases, with 10 bases between them. The CDR3 covers 12 residues. Per germline, CDR1 SNHLY and CDR2 FYNNEI. The CDR3 loop is CASRGQLTEAFF. CDR3 nucleotides: TGTGCCAGCAGGGGGCAGTTAACTGAAGCTTTCTTT. The full variable domain, with the rest looked up from reference TRBV2 and TRBJ1-1, is EPEVTQTPSHQVTQMGQEVILRCVPISNHLYFYWYRQILGQKVEFLVSFYNNEISEKSEIFDDQFSVERPDGSNFTLKIRSTKLEDSAMYFCASRGQLTEAFFGQGTRLTVV.

The chain carries TRBV27 and TRBJ1-1, with no clear D. V lost 5 bases, J lost 1 base, and 14 bases lay in between. Looked up from germline, CDR1 is MNHEY and CDR2 is SMNVEV (reference sequence). The CDR3 has 15 residues. CDR3 in amino acids: CASSRGPVQNTEAFF. CDR3 in DNA: TGTGCCAGCAGTCGAGGCCCTGTACAGAACACTGAAGCTTTCTTT.

This clone was seen only a few times. The V gene is TRBV6-6, the J gene TRBJ2-3; 13 nucleotides align to TRBD2. Germline lookup yields CDR1 MNHNY and CDR2 SVGAGI (reference sequence). With V trimmed by 4 bases and J by 5 bases, 3 bases remained unmatched. The CDR3 has 15 residues. The DNA of the CDR3 is TGTGCCAGCAGTTTTGGGACTAGCGGGGAAGATACGCAGTATTTT. Amino acids: CASSFGTSGEDTQYF.

This clone was seen once. The rearrangement joins TRBV7-8 to TRBJ2-5; D not resolved. V was shortened by 5 bases and J by 5 bases, with 12 bases between the two germline ends. The CDR3 loop spans 13 amino acids. Germline V gene lookup returns CDR1 SGHVS and CDR2 FQNEAQ. The DNA of the CDR3 is TGTGCCAGCAGCCTCCGAGGCTATGAGACCCAGTACTTC. It specifies CASSLRGYETQYF. Based on the CDR3 plus reference TRBV7-8 and TRBJ2-5, the full variable domain is GAGVSQSPRYKVAKRGQDVALRCDPISGHVSLFWYQQALGQGPEFLTYFQNEAQLDKSGLPSDRFFAERPEGSVSTLKIQRTQQEDSAVYLCASSLRGYETQYFGPGTRLLVL.

The chain combines TRBV7-2 with TRBJ1-1; TRBD1 might be the D (5 bases). The CDR3 contains 12 residues. The germline V gene encodes CDR1 SGHTA and CDR2 FQGNSA. The germline V and J ends were trimmed by 3 bases and 8 bases, with 10 bases remaining between them. The CDR3 loop is CASSLAQGEAFF. The CDR3 nucleotides read TGTGCCAGCAGCTTGGCCCAGGGCGAAGCTTTCTTT.

V is TRBV5-4 and J is TRBJ2-7, with 8 bases identical to TRBD1. The CDR3 spans 16 residues. Germline values: CDR1 SGHNT, CDR2 YYREEE (reference sequence). Unmatched junction bases numbered 8, after V lost 3 bases and J lost 0 bases. CDR3 in amino acids: CASSSPGGADSYEQYF. DNA of the CDR3: TGTGCCAGCAGCTCCCCAGGGGGCGCGGACTCCTACGAGCAGTACTTC.

CDR3 sequence reads: CASSFPREVYGYTF. The CDR3 DNA is TGTGCCAGCAGCTTCCCCAGGGAGGTCTATGGCTACACCTTC. The genes are TRBV5-6 and TRBJ1-2; D is perhaps TRBD1 (5 bases). Germline CDR1 reads SGHDT; CDR2 reads YYEEEE. CDR3 length: 14 residues. The V end was cut by 2 bases, the J end by 4 bases, with 12 bases between.

This rearrangement joins TRBV10-2 to TRBJ1-1; D uncertain. This CDR3 comprises 13 residues. The germline gives CDR1 WSHSY, CDR2 SAAADI. Trimming pared 6 bases from V and 1 base from J, leaving 9 bases between. The CDR3 here is CASSITRNTEAFF. The CDR3 bases are TGCGCCAGCAGCATTACAAGGAACACTGAAGCTTTCTTT.

The chain uses TRBV7-6 and TRBJ2-1; a possible D gene is TRBD2 (6 bases). Germline V gene sequence: CDR1 SGHVS, CDR2 FNYEAQ. There are 13 residues in the CDR3. The germline V and J ends were trimmed by 1 base and 10 bases, with 11 bases remaining between them. The CDR3 DNA follows: TGTGCCAGCAGCTTAGGGAGGGTGGGGGAGCAGTTCTTC. Protein sequence: CASSLGRVGEQFF.

The J gene is TRBJ2-1, the V gene TRBV12-1; TRBD1 was called by the table and not checked on the DNA. TRBV12-1 is a pseudogene. The CDR3 contains 21 residues. Here the CDR3 reads CASSFIQGGQGLCLAGNEQFF. The CDR3, as DNA: TGTGCCAGCAGCTTTATCCAGGGGGGACAGGGTTTGTGTCTGGCCGGAAATGAGCAGTTCTTC.

This clone has just a few counts. The chain couples TRBV5-1 to TRBJ2-4, with 9 nucleotides matching TRBD1. CDR1 is SGHRS and CDR2 is YFSETQ in the germline V gene. Trimming removed 3 bases from V and 6 bases from J; junction bases left unmatched: 7. The CDR3 has 15 residues. CDR3 nucleotides: TGCGCCAGCAGCTCGGCCGGGACAGGGTTAAACATTCAGTACTTC. Its translation: CASSSAGTGLNIQYF.

The chain carries TRBV5-3 and TRBJ1-1; 7 bases match TRBD1. TRBV5-3 is an open reading frame, and its role is uncertain. The J segment lost 11 bases and the V segment lost 5 bases, leaving 15 bases of the junction unmatched. This CDR3 is built from 14 residues. The CDR3 reads CARRTYVGGAGAFF. In DNA form, the CDR3 reads TGTGCCAGAAGAACGTATGTAGGGGGCGCAGGGGCTTTCTTT.

The chain employs TRBV7-9 and TRBJ2-5, with TRBD1 identical over 8 bases. Germline-derived CDR1 and CDR2 are SEHNR and FQNEAQ (reference sequence). CDR3 length equals 15 residues. V shed 3 bases and J 3 bases; nucleotides not matched to a gene: 6. Written as DNA, the CDR3 is TGTGCCAGCAGCTTCGACAGGGGCGAAGAAGAGACCCAGTACTTC. Translated, it gives CASSFDRGEEETQYF.

The chain couples TRBV29-1 to TRBJ2-7, with D perhaps matching TRBD1 (7 bases). This CDR3 spans 13 amino acids. Germline V lookup: CDR1 SQVTM, CDR2 ANQGSEA. V lost 4 bases, J lost 7 bases, and 17 bases lay in between. The CDR3 region is CSVVGQGGNEQYF. The CDR3 DNA reads TGCAGCGTTGTGGGGCAGGGGGGTAATGAGCAGTACTTC.

The rearrangement links TRBV6-5 to TRBJ2-3; D is possibly TRBD2 (7 bases). V gave up 6 bases and J gave up 6 bases, with 19 bases separating them. The CDR3 extends over 15 amino acids. Germline V gene lookup returns CDR1 MNHEY and CDR2 SVGAGI. The CDR3 region is CASSSTPRGADTQYF. The CDR3 DNA is TGTGCCAGCAGCTCTACTCCCCGGGGGGCGGATACGCAGTATTTT.

The chain is built from TRBV6-6 and TRBJ2-3, with TRBD2 as a possible D gene (6 bases). The V and J ends lost 2 bases and 2 bases respectively, with 11 bases between them. This CDR3 region has 15 residues. Germline CDR1 is MNHNY and CDR2 is SVGAGI (reference sequence). The CDR3 DNA reads TGTGCCAGCAGTTACGACCGGGGGACCACAGATACGCAGTATTTT. This sequence encodes CASSYDRGTTDTQYF.

This clone was seen more than once but under ten times. The rearrangement uses TRBV6-1 and TRBJ1-6; unclear D gene. The CDR3 totals 16 residues. V shed 4 bases and J shed 12 bases, with 22 bases lying between them. Germline V gene lookup returns CDR1 MNHNS and CDR2 SASEGT. CDR3 in DNA: TGTGCCAGCAGTGGCCGCGGGAGCTATGATTACGTACCCCTCCACTTT. This codes for CASSGRGSYDYVPLHF.

In DNA, the CDR3 is TGTGCCAGCTCGACCCAGGGGAACCACTATGGCTACACCTTC. Protein sequence: CASSTQGNHYGYTF. The chain links TRBV18 to TRBJ1-2; D perhaps matches TRBD1 (6 bases). Trimming took off 6 bases at V and 3 bases at J, with 14 bases between the two ends. This CDR3 is 14 amino acids long. CDR1 and CDR2 (germline): KGHSH, LQKENI.

The rearrangement links TRBV2 to TRBJ1-2; D is unresolved. V was cut by 4 bases and J by 4 bases, with 19 bases left in between. The germline CDR1 and CDR2 sequences are SNHLY and FYNNEI. CDR3 length: 16 amino acids. The CDR3 region has the DNA TGTGCCAGCAGTGGAAGGTACCAGCGGGCGGGCTATGGCTACACCTTC. It codes for CASSGRYQRAGYGYTF.

This clone came up once. V is TRBV2 and J is TRBJ2-3, with D perhaps TRBD2 (6 bases). This CDR3 region has 16 residues. Trimming left V 6 bases short and J 8 bases short, with 24 bases between. Germline CDR1 and CDR2: SNHLY and FYNNEI. CDR3 coding DNA: TGTGCCAGCAGGGCCCTAACCCACGGGGCGGGAAGTACGCAGTATTTT. Residues: CASRALTHGAGSTQYF. Based on the CDR3 plus reference TRBV2 and TRBJ2-3, the full variable domain is EPEVTQTPSHQVTQMGQEVILRCVPISNHLYFYWYRQILGQKVEFLVSFYNNEISEKSEIFDDQFSVERPDGSNFTLKIRSTKLEDSAMYFCASRALTHGAGSTQYFGPGTRLTVL.

J is TRBJ1-1 and V is TRBV19; 8 bases line up with TRBD1. V lost 6 bases, J lost 3 bases, and 3 bases stayed unmatched. Germline loops: CDR1 LNHDA, CDR2 SQIVND (reference sequence). CDR3 size: 13 residues. The CDR3 protein is CASRDRADTEAFF. In nucleotides, the CDR3 is TGTGCCAGTAGGGACAGGGCCGACACTGAAGCTTTCTTT. Filled out from reference TRBV19 and TRBJ1-1, the complete variable domain reads DGGITQSPKYLFRKEGQNVTLSCEQNLNHDAMYWYRQDPGQGLRLIYYSQIVNDFQKGDIAEGYSVSREKKESFPLTVTSAQKNPTAFYLCASRDRADTEAFFGQGTRLTVV.

This rearrangement joins TRBV5-1 to TRBJ2-7; D is uncertain. This CDR3 has 13 amino acids. V was cut by 0 bases and J by 2 bases, with 6 bases left in between. Germline lookup yields CDR1 SGHRS and CDR2 YFSETQ. Here the CDR3 reads CASSLDSTYEQYF. The CDR3, as DNA: TGCGCCAGCAGCTTGGACAGTACCTACGAGCAGTACTTC.

This clone was detected only once. The chain carries TRBV9 and TRBJ1-2, with unresolved D. CDR1 and CDR2 (germline): SGDLS, YYNGEE. There are 14 residues in the CDR3. The V and J ends lost 0 bases and 3 bases respectively, with 9 bases between them. Written as DNA, the CDR3 is TGTGCCAGCAGCGTAGGGCCCCAAGACTATGGCTACACCTTC. Its protein product is CASSVGPQDYGYTF.

The CDR3 DNA follows: TGCGCCAGCAGCCCGGGTCCCAGCTCCTACAATGAGCAGTTCTTC. Protein product: CASSPGPSSYNEQFF. The V call is TRBV4-1, the J call TRBJ2-1; no definite D call. V was trimmed by 4 bases and J by 0 bases, leaving 10 bases between them. The CDR3 consists of 15 residues. CDR1 and CDR2 (germline): MGHRA, YSYEKL.